This TCR beta chain was sequenced for a study of monozygotic twins with inflammatory bowel disease. Per germline, CDR1 SGHRS and CDR2 YFSETQ. CDR3 size: 17 residues. With respect to this clonotype: The antigen is unknown.

TCRdb re-called the 5' RACE reads; one entry per CDR3 protein, DNA not given. In total, the table holds some 130,000 distinct CDR3 sequences. Study-level points and caveats: For IBD patients, clonotypes shared with others were fewer than for healthy twins, especially with disease activity. By inverse Simpson index, TCRbeta diversity was lower in IBD patients than in healthy co-twins.

The chain joins TRBV5-1 to TRBJ1-1. Material: blood. The sequence was collected from a human donor with ulcerative colitis or Crohn's disease, or a healthy co-twin of an affected twin (not recorded which). The CDR3 sequence: CASSLARVGGRDTEAFF.